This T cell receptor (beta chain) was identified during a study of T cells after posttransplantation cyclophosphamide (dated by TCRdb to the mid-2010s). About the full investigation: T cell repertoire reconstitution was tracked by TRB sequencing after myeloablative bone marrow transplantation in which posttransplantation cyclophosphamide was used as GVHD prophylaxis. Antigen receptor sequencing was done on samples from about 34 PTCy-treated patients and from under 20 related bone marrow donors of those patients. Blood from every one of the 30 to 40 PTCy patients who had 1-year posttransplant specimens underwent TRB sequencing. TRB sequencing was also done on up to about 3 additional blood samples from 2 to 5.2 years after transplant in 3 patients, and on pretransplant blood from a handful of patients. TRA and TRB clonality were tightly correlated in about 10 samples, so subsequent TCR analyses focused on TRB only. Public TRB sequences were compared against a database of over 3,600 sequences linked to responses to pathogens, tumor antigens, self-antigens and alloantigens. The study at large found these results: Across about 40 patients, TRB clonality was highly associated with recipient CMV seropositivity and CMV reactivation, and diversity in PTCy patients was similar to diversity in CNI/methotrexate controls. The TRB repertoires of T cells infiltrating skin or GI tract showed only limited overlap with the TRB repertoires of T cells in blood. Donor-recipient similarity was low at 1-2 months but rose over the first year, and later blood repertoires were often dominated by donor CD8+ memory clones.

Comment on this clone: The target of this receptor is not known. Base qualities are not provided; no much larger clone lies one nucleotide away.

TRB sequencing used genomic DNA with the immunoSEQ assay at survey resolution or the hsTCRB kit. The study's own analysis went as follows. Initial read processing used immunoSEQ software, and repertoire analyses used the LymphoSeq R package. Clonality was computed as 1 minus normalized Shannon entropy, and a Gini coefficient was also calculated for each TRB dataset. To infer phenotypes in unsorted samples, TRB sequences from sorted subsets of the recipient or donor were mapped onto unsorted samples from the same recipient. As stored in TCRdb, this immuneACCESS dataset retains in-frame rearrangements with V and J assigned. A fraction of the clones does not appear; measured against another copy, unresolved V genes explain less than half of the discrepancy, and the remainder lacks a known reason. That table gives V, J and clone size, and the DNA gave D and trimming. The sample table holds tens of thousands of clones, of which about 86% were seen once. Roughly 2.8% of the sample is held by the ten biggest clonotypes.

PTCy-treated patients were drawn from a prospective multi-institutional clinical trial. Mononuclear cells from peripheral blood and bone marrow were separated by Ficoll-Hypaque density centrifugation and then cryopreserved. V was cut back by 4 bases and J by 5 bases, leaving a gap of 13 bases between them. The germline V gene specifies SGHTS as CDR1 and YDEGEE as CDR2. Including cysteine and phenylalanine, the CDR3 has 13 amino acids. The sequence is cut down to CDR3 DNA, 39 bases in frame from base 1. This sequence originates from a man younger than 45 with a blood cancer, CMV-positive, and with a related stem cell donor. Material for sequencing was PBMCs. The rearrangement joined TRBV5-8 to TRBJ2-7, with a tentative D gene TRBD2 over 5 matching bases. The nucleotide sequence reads TGTGCCAGCAGCCGTTTGCAGAGGGACGAGCAGTACTTC. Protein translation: CASSRLQRDEQYF.